The rows below give T cell receptor beta chains drawn from one sample of a study of Ad26.COV2.S vaccination and SARS-CoV-2 variants. The table came from immunoSEQ multiplex PCR; TCRdb's copy has only in-frame clones and leaves some out. Among approximately 410,000 clones listed, 70% to 90% were seen once. Sequences were derived from peripheral blood, sampled in a trial of Ad26.COV2.S vaccine versus placebo. These receptors came from a person between 18 and 60 years old who received the Ad26.COV2.S COVID-19 vaccine or a placebo. The CDR3 runs from the conserved cysteine through the conserved F or W. The D gene is left open where the match is weak. Clone size is shown for a subset of rows, as once, few, many or a class of expanded clone.

>.|TRBJ2-3|TRBD2|TRBV5-1
CASSLGLAVHTDTQYF
TGCGCCAGCAGCCTCGGACTAGCGGTACACACAGATACGCAGTATTTT
>once|TRBJ1-2|TRBD1|TRBV11-2
CASSFGQGGNYGYTF
TGTGCCAGCAGTTTTGGACAGGGGGGGAACTATGGCTACACCTTC
>.|TRBJ2-5|.|TRBV6-2/TRBV6-3
CASSYAGTRGETQYF
TGTGCCAGCAGTTACGCAGGAACCCGAGGGGAGACCCAGTACTTC
>.|TRBJ1-1|.|TRBV5-5
CASSYSGRWAFF
TGTGCCAGCAGCTACAGCGGCAGGTGGGCTTTCTTT
>.|TRBJ2-5|.|TRBV5-5
CASSLINLGLETQYF
TGTGCCAGCAGCTTGATCAATTTGGGATTAGAGACCCAGTACTTC
>.|TRBJ1-1|.|TRBV10-2
CASSGPVENTEAFF
TGCGCCAGCAGTGGCCCCGTGGAGAACACTGAAGCTTTCTTT
>.|TRBJ1-5|.|TRBV19
CASSISPFGSQPQHF
TGTGCCAGTAGTATATCGCCATTTGGTAGTCAGCCCCAGCATTTT
>few|TRBJ2-7|.|TRBV6-2/TRBV6-3
CASSYSIGVSEQYF
TGTGCCAGCAGTTACTCGATAGGAGTCAGCGAGCAGTACTTC
>.|TRBJ2-6|.|TRBV7-8
CASSFGTTSGANVLTF
TGTGCCAGCAGCTTTGGGACAACCTCTGGGGCCAACGTCCTGACTTTC
>.|TRBJ2-1|TRBD1|TRBV29-1
CSVVRGQGEQFF
TGCAGCGTTGTCAGGGGGCAAGGTGAGCAGTTCTTC
>.|TRBJ1-6|.|TRBV19
CASGPYGSSYNSPLHF
TGTGCCAGTGGCCCTTATGGTAGCTCCTATAATTCACCCCTCCACTTT
>.|TRBJ2-5|.|TRBV7-8
CASSPGGANQETQYF
TGTGCCAGCAGCCCTGGGGGGGCCAACCAAGAGACCCAGTACTTC
>.|TRBJ2-2|.|TRBV6-5
CASSYQVPRGELFF
TGTGCCAGCAGTTACCAGGTCCCGAGGGGGGAGCTGTTTTTT
>.|TRBJ2-2|.|TRBV7-3
CASSPLLGVGELFF
TGTGCCAGCAGCCCCCTCCTTGGCGTCGGGGAGCTGTTTTTT
>.|TRBJ1-1|.|TRBV30
CAWKSPKGERTEAFF
TGTGCCTGGAAGTCCCCCAAAGGAGAACGAACTGAAGCTTTCTTT
>.|TRBJ2-5|.|TRBV3-1/TRBV3-2
CASSPPAGLETQYF
TGTGCCAGCAGCCCCCCGGCAGGGTTAGAGACCCAGTACTTC
>once|TRBJ2-4|.|TRBV3-1/TRBV3-2
CASSRVDSPLAKNIQYF
TGTGCCAGCAGCCGTGTGGACAGCCCCCTAGCCAAAAACATTCAGTACTTC
>.|TRBJ2-2|.|TRBV7-3
CASSSNPGELFF
TGTGCCAGCAGCTCAAATCCCGGGGAGCTGTTTTTT
>.|TRBJ1-2|.|TRBV2
CASHSRRVHYGYTF
TGTGCCAGCCACAGTCGCAGGGTGCACTATGGCTACACCTTC
>once|TRBJ2-6|TRBD2|TRBV30
CAWSVSGGSGANVLTF
TGTGCCTGGAGTGTATCGGGGGGCTCTGGGGCCAACGTCCTGACTTTC
>.|TRBJ1-2|.|TRBV5-6
CASSLAPGNYGYTF
TGTGCCAGCAGCTTGGCCCCAGGGAACTATGGCTACACCTTC
>.|TRBJ1-4|TRBD1|TRBV4-3
CASSHAPGQGSEKLFF
TGCGCCAGCAGCCACGCCCCGGGACAGGGAAGTGAAAAACTGTTTTTT
>.|TRBJ1-5|.|TRBV7-8
CASSLEWSGLRQPQHF
TGTGCCAGCAGCTTAGAGTGGTCGGGACTGAGGCAGCCCCAGCATTTT
>.|TRBJ2-1|TRBD2|TRBV9
CASSEGLAGYNEQFF
TGTGCCAGCAGCGAGGGACTAGCGGGGTACAATGAGCAGTTCTTC
>.|TRBJ2-1|TRBD1|TRBV28
CASSTRQGARNEQFF
TGTGCCAGCAGTACGAGACAGGGGGCGAGAAATGAGCAGTTCTTC
>.|TRBJ2-7|.|TRBV6-1
CASSEVGVRDVQYF
TGTGCCAGCAGTGAAGTGGGGGTCCGGGACGTGCAGTACTTC
>.|TRBJ1-3|.|TRBV30
CAWSVSRHPSGNTIYF
TGTGCCTGGAGTGTCTCCAGACACCCCTCTGGAAACACCATATATTTT
>few|TRBJ1-5|.|TRBV6-2/TRBV6-3
CASSLVGGQPQHF
TGTGCCAGCAGCCTCGTTGGGGGACAGCCCCAGCATTTT